These T cell receptor beta chains were read from a single sample in a study of beta chain features in type 1 diabetes. Repertoires were generated with immunoSEQ multiplex PCR, while TCRdb's copy carries only in-frame clones and drops some. The profile shows 15,000 or so clones, 70% of them singletons. The sample consisted of stem cell memory CD4+ T cells from blood. These receptor sequences come from a man aged 25 to 40 with type 1 diabetes. The conserved cysteine and the conserved F or W are not part of the CDR3 here. The D gene is left open where the match is weak. Rows may omit the clone size; those that give it use once, few, many or a size class.

d_gene,v_gene,j_gene,len,abundance,CDR3aa
NA,TRBV9,TRBJ1-3,11,NA,ASSATERTTIY
NA,TRBV18,TRBJ2-7,12,NA,ASSPPYSTYEQY
NA,TRBV5-4,TRBJ2-1,11,NA,ASSLAVSDEQF
NA,TRBV2,TRBJ1-5,13,NA,ASSEASVGGGPQH
NA,TRBV7-2,TRBJ2-7,12,once,ASSPRTASYEQY
TRBD1,TRBV4-1,TRBJ1-2,13,few,ASSQDDRANYGYT
NA,TRBV11-2,TRBJ1-2,14,NA,ASSLIRGRGIYGYT
NA,TRBV6-5,TRBJ1-1,11,NA,ASSYGRGTEAF
NA,TRBV7-9,TRBJ1-1,12,NA,ASTPAGANTEAF
NA,TRBV18,TRBJ2-5,13,NA,ASSPNQAVEETQY
TRBD1,TRBV6-1,TRBJ2-4,13,NA,ASSDSTGELDIQY
NA,TRBV18,TRBJ1-5,13,NA,ASSPQSNSNQPQH
NA,TRBV14,TRBJ2-7,12,few,ASSQVAGPYEQY
TRBD1,TRBV28,TRBJ2-5,12,once,ASSIQGAYETQY